This TCR beta chain was sequenced in a study of cytomegalovirus exposure and HLA in healthy donors. Study outcomes and limitations: Published work reported that the classifier diagnosed cytomegalovirus status with high specificity and sensitivity.

The PCR employed 60 Vbeta primers together with 13 Jbeta primers. Assay used: immunoSEQ multiplex PCR; TCRdb lists only in-frame clones, some missing. The sample records some 160,000 clones, roughly 80% being singletons. This clone was counted only a few times. The antigen remains unidentified. The V gene's germline CDR1 is SGHAT and CDR2 FQNNGV. The CDR3 has 15 amino acids. V trimming: 2 bases; J trimming: 7 bases; junction bases outside the gene matches: 3. What was sequenced was PBMCs. V is TRBV11-2 and J is TRBJ2-1, with TRBD2 matching over 12 bases. The TCR sequence derives from a woman under 40 in good health and CMV-seronegative. CDR3 bases: TGTGCCAGCAGCTTACTAGCGGGGGGGCTTAATGAGCAGTTCTTC. This codes for CASSLLAGGLNEQFF.